This TCR beta chain was profiled in a study of blood T cell repertoires in COVID-19. Here immunoSEQ multiplex PCR was the method, and the copy in TCRdb shows in-frame clones only, minus some. The sample comprises tens of thousands of clones, 85% to 90% of which are singletons, and about 2.8% rests with the top ten. This TCR derives from a man in his forties or fifties with active COVID-19. Sequencing was performed on peripheral blood.

As DNA, the CDR3 is TGTGCCAGCAGTGAGCTTGGAGGACAGGGGTATGGCTATGGCTACACCTTC. It encodes CASSELGGQGYGYGYTF. The V and J genes are TRBV11-2 and TRBJ1-2; 9 nucleotides agree with TRBD1. The germline V gene has CDR1 SGHAT and CDR2 FQNNGV. V shed 6 bases, J shed 4 bases, and the junction held 15 bases outside the gene matches. This CDR3 is 17 amino acids long.